A selection of T cell receptor beta chains follows, all from one sample in a study of T cell repertoires in cytomegalovirus infection. TCRdb reprocessed the reads with MiXCR, giving one entry per CDR3 protein. Of 450,000 to 600,000 distinct CDR3 sequences in the sample, about 11% are singletons; the top ten hold 10% to 13%. Sequenced sample: PBMCs. These receptors were taken from a human donor in good health (CMV status not recorded). Some clones in this sample may be carry-over from other donors' samples. CDR3s include the opening cysteine and the closing phenylalanine or tryptophan. D genes are given only for firm matches. Not every row has a clone size; where given, it reads once, few, many or a size class.

d_call | clone_size | j_call | v_call | cdr3_aa | cdr3_nt
NA | NA | TRBJ1-2 | TRBV2 | CASSEVDGGEGYTF | TGTGCCAGCAGTGAAGTAGACGGTGGGGAGGGCTACACCTTC
TRBD2 | many | TRBJ2-7 | TRBV25-1 | CASSNDLPTSGRRQEQYF | TGTGCCAGCAGTAATGACCTTCCGACTAGCGGGAGGCGTCAGGAGCAGTACTTC
NA | many | TRBJ2-3 | TRBV2 | CASRFITDTQYF | TGTGCCAGCAGGTTCATCACAGATACGCAGTATTTT
NA | many | TRBJ1-1 | TRBV18 | CASSPGILSSEAFF | TGTGCCAGCTCACCAGGGATCCTATCCTCTGAAGCTTTCTTT
NA | many | TRBJ1-5 | TRBV5-5 | CASSLRGIYSNQPQHF | TGTGCCAGCAGCCTGAGAGGGATCTATAGCAATCAGCCCCAGCATTTT
TRBD2 | few | TRBJ2-2 | TRBV27 | CASSLWAGLAGGNTGELFF | TGTGCCAGCAGTTTATGGGCGGGGCTAGCGGGGGGAAACACCGGGGAGCTGTTTTTT
NA | many | TRBJ1-3 | TRBV12-3/TRBV12-4 | CASSLQWGTGGNTIYF | TGTGCCAGCAGTTTACAATGGGGCACCGGTGGAAACACCATATATTTT
TRBD1 | many | TRBJ2-1 | TRBV4-2 | CASSQDIGTGLPHEQFF | TGTGCCAGCAGCCAAGATATCGGGACAGGGCTACCCCATGAGCAGTTCTTC
NA | many | TRBJ1-2 | TRBV12-3/TRBV12-4 | CASSPPGAYGYTF | TGTGCCAGCAGCCCGCCGGGGGCCTATGGCTACACCTTC
NA | many | TRBJ2-6 | TRBV4-1 | CASSREANVLTF | TGCGCCAGCAGCCGCGAGGCCAACGTCCTGACTTTC
TRBD2 | many | TRBJ2-1 | TRBV7-3 | CASSSGLAGLNEQFF | TGTGCCAGCAGCTCGGGACTAGCGGGGCTCAATGAGCAGTTCTTC
TRBD1 | many | TRBJ2-7 | TRBV2 | CASSPRAGQGVVEQYF | TGTGCCAGCAGCCCTCGGGCGGGACAGGGGGTGGTCGAGCAGTACTTC
NA | many | TRBJ2-2 | TRBV24-1 | CATSDSWRQNTGELFF | TGTGCCACCAGTGATTCGTGGCGGCAGAACACCGGGGAGCTGTTTTTT
NA | once | TRBJ2-2 | TRBV5-6 | CASSLVAKTGELFF | TGTGCCAGCAGCTTGGTGGCGAAAACCGGGGAGCTGTTTTTT
TRBD1 | many | TRBJ2-6 | TRBV6-2/TRBV6-3 | CASRAGGAGANVLTF | TGTGCCAGCAGGGCAGGGGGCGCTGGGGCCAACGTCCTGACTTTC
NA | many | TRBJ2-6 | TRBV7-6 | CASSLGSGARSSGANVLTF | TGTGCCAGCAGCTTAGGTTCAGGGGCCCGAAGCTCTGGGGCCAACGTCCTGACTTTC
NA | NA | TRBJ1-3 | TRBV20-1 | CSARGFRNSGNTIYF | TGCAGTGCTAGGGGTTTCCGAAACTCTGGAAACACCATATATTTT
NA | NA | TRBJ1-3 | TRBV4-2 | CASSQELQGSGNTIYF | TGTGCCAGCAGCCAAGAACTGCAGGGAAGTGGAAACACCATATATTTT
NA | many | TRBJ2-3 | TRBV4-2 | CASSQVTSITDTQYF | TGTGCCAGCAGCCAAGTTACATCTATTACAGATACGCAGTATTTT
NA | NA | TRBJ1-5 | TRBV14 | CASSQEYGPQHF | TGTGCCAGCAGCCAAGAATACGGACCCCAGCATTTT
NA | many | TRBJ1-4 | TRBV7-3 | CASSFWPVSGGTNEKLFF | TGTGCCAGCAGCTTTTGGCCTGTTTCGGGGGGCACTAATGAAAAACTGTTTTTT
TRBD1 | many | TRBJ1-1 | TRBV11-2 | CASSLSATGGVTEAFF | TGTGCCAGCAGCTTAAGCGCAACAGGGGGAGTTACTGAAGCTTTCTTT
NA | many | TRBJ2-4 | TRBV12-3/TRBV12-4 | CASSLGHSGNIQYF | TGTGCCAGCAGTTTAGGACACAGTGGGAACATTCAGTACTTC
TRBD2 | many | TRBJ2-1 | TRBV5-4 | CASSLQAGALGNEQFF | TGTGCCAGCAGCTTGCAGGCGGGAGCCCTTGGCAATGAGCAGTTCTTC
TRBD2 | many | TRBJ2-1 | TRBV7-9 | CASSSTSGGAENEQFF | TGTGCCAGCAGCTCGACTAGCGGGGGGGCCGAGAATGAGCAGTTCTTC
NA | many | TRBJ1-1 | TRBV5-1 | CASSSPVGELNTEAFF | TGCGCCAGCAGCTCCCCGGTTGGCGAACTGAACACTGAAGCTTTCTTT
NA | few | TRBJ2-3 | TRBV7-9 | CASSIQGDTQYF | TGTGCCAGCAGCATACAGGGAGATACGCAGTATTTT
NA | NA | TRBJ2-1 | TRBV7-9 | CASSQEASHEQFF | TGTGCCAGCAGCCAGGAGGCGAGCCATGAGCAGTTCTTC
NA | NA | TRBJ2-1 | TRBV14 | CASSFAGGSVFF | NA
TRBD2 | many | TRBJ2-3 | TRBV7-6 | CASSPAAGQRGGIDTQYF | TGTGCCAGCAGCCCGGCTGCGGGGCAGCGGGGGGGCATAGATACGCAGTATTTT
NA | many | TRBJ2-5 | TRBV6-5 | CASSSYGVETQYF | TGTGCCAGCAGTTCCTACGGAGTGGAGACCCAGTACTTC
NA | many | TRBJ1-3 | TRBV28 | CASSLDTDRNTIYF | TGTGCCAGCAGTTTAGACACGGATCGAAACACCATATATTTT
TRBD1 | few | TRBJ2-3 | TRBV9 | CASSADRDTDTQYF | TGTGCCAGCAGCGCGGACAGGGACACAGATACGCAGTATTTT
TRBD1 | few | TRBJ1-1 | TRBV19 | CASSKLGQTMNTEAFF | TGTGCCAGTAGTAAGTTGGGACAGACAATGAACACTGAAGCTTTCTTT
NA | many | TRBJ1-4 | TRBV7-2 | CASSLGGTNEKLFF | TGTGCCAGCAGCTTAGGGGGTACCAATGAAAAACTGTTTTTT
TRBD1 | many | TRBJ1-2 | TRBV12-3/TRBV12-4 | CASRAGGQGFYGYTF | TGTGCCAGCAGGGCCGGGGGACAGGGGTTCTATGGCTACACCTTC
TRBD1 | NA | TRBJ1-2 | TRBV20-1 | CSAPKGDRAYGYTF | TGCAGTGCCCCAAAAGGAGACAGGGCCTATGGCTACACCTTC
TRBD1 | NA | TRBJ2-7 | TRBV6-6 | CASSYSPGGEQYF | TGTGCCAGCAGTTACTCTCCAGGGGGCGAGCAGTACTTC
TRBD2 | many | TRBJ2-5 | TRBV7-9 | CASSLVPSGYQETQYF | TGTGCCAGCAGCTTAGTCCCTAGCGGCTATCAAGAGACCCAGTACTTC
TRBD1 | many | TRBJ1-5 | TRBV27 | CASSRTGQSNQPQHF | TGTGCCAGCAGCAGGACAGGGCAAAGCAATCAGCCCCAGCATTTT
NA | many | TRBJ2-6 | TRBV28 | CASSSIGQSGANVLTF | TGTGCCAGCAGTTCGATCGGACAGTCTGGGGCCAACGTCCTGACTTTC
NA | few | TRBJ2-7 | TRBV5-1 | CASSVGWGEYEQYF | TGCGCCAGCAGCGTGGGGTGGGGAGAGTACGAGCAGTACTTC
NA | many | TRBJ1-1 | TRBV11-2 | CASSFTPAGSMNTEAFF | TGTGCCAGCAGCTTTACCCCTGCAGGCAGCATGAACACTGAAGCTTTCTTT
TRBD1 | many | TRBJ2-1 | TRBV7-6 | CASSHAGTGTNEQFF | TGTGCCAGCAGCCACGCCGGGACAGGGACGAATGAGCAGTTCTTC
TRBD2 | many | TRBJ2-1 | TRBV10-3 | CAISARDPGGNEQFF | TGTGCCATCAGTGCCCGGGACCCGGGGGGCAATGAGCAGTTCTTC
NA | many | TRBJ2-1 | TRBV4-1 | CASSQEGLISYNEQFF | TGCGCCAGCAGCCAAGAAGGCCTAATCTCCTACAATGAGCAGTTCTTC
TRBD2 | few | TRBJ2-3 | TRBV20-1 | CSARVPGLEVSDTQYF | TGCAGTGCTAGAGTCCCGGGACTAGAGGTTTCAGATACGCAGTATTTT
NA | few | TRBJ1-1 | TRBV14 | CASSQGVGDAFF | TGTGCCAGCAGCCAAGGGGTGGGGGACGCTTTCTTT
NA | many | TRBJ1-6 | TRBV20-1 | CSAGDSGFPLHF | TGCAGTGCAGGAGACTCAGGCTTTCCCCTCCACTTT
TRBD1 | many | TRBJ2-1 | TRBV6-2/TRBV6-3 | CASSYGTGGFNEQFF | TGTGCCAGCAGTTACGGGACAGGGGGCTTCAATGAGCAGTTCTTC